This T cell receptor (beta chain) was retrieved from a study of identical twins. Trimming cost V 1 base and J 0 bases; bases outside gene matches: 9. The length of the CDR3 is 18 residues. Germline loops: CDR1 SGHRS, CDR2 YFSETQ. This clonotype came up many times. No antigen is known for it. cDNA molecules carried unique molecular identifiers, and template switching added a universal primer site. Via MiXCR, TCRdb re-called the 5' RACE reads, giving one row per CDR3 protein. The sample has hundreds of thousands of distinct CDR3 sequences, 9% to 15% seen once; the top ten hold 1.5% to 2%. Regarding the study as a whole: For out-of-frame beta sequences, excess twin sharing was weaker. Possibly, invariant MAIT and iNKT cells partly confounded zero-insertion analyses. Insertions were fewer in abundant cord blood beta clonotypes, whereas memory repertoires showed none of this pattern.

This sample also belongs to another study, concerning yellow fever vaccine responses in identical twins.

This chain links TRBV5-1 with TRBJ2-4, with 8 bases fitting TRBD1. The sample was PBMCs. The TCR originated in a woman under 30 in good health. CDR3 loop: CASSLSGGGSLAKNIQYF. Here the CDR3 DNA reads TGCGCCAGCAGCTTGTCAGGGGGCGGTTCGTTAGCCAAAAACATTCAGTACTTC.